Shown below are 32 T cell receptor beta chains from a single sample sequenced in a study of blood T cell repertoires in COVID-19. Profiled with immunoSEQ multiplex PCR; TCRdb holds only in-frame clones, not every one. The table has about 62,000 clones, just under 95% seen once. The specimen sequenced was peripheral blood. Source of these receptors: a human donor in a cohort sampled during active COVID-19.

The genes are TRBV9 and TRBJ2-5; D remains ambiguous. This CDR3 has 16 residues. CDR1 is SGDLS, CDR2 YYNGEE, per germline. Trimming took off 4 bases at V and 5 bases at J, with 21 bases between the two ends. CDR3 region: CASSPGAISVAETQYF. CDR3 sequence (DNA): TGTGCCAGCAGCCCTGGAGCGATATCGGTGGCGGAGACCCAGTACTTC.

The rearrangement joins TRBV10-1 to TRBJ1-6, with D unresolved. The length of the CDR3 is 17 residues. Trimming left V 3 bases short and J 6 bases short, with 18 bases between. CDR1 WNHNN and CDR2 SYGVQD come from the germline V gene (reference sequence). CDR3: CASSDYPLSGFNSPLHF. The DNA of the CDR3 is TGCGCCAGCAGTGATTACCCTCTATCGGGTTTTAATTCACCCCTCCACTTT.

The V gene is TRBV9, the J gene TRBJ2-2; 8 bases line up with TRBD1. This CDR3 is built from 17 residues. Trimming at V came to 2 bases and at J to 0 bases, leaving 6 bases not matched to a gene. Germline V gene lookup returns CDR1 SGDLS and CDR2 YYNGEE. The CDR3 region is CASSVAGGPSNTGELFF. For the CDR3, the DNA is TGTGCCAGCAGCGTTGCAGGGGGCCCTTCGAACACCGGGGAGCTGTTTTTT.

This chain joins TRBV18 and TRBJ2-3; 7 bases line up with TRBD1. The J segment lost 7 bases and the V segment lost 6 bases, leaving 13 bases of the junction unmatched. This CDR3 spans 15 amino acids. Germline values: CDR1 KGHSH, CDR2 LQKENI. CDR3: CASSRPLTGTNTQYF. As DNA, the CDR3 is TGTGCCAGCTCGCGCCCTCTGACAGGGACGAATACGCAGTATTTT.

V gene TRBV19 combines with J gene TRBJ1-4; maybe TRBD1 (5 bases). CDR3 length: 11 residues. V was trimmed by 4 bases and J by 11 bases, leaving 8 bases between them. CDR1 LNHDA and CDR2 SQIVND come from the germline V gene (reference sequence). This chain's CDR3 is CASSTGGKLFF. Written as DNA, the CDR3 is TGTGCCAGTAGTACCGGGGGGAAACTGTTTTTT.

CDR3 residues: CASSTGTVEKLFF. DNA of the CDR3: TGTGCCAGTAGTACAGGGACAGTCGAAAAACTGTTTTTT. The chain has TRBV19 and TRBJ1-4, with TRBD1 matching 7 bases. V shed 4 bases and J 8 bases; nucleotides not matched to a gene: 4. The CDR3 totals 13 residues. From germline, CDR1 is LNHDA and CDR2 SQIVND (reference sequence).

The V call is TRBV24-1, the J call TRBJ2-3; D ambiguous. The germline CDR1 and CDR2 sequences are KGHDR and SFDVKD. Trimming left V 6 bases short and J 0 bases short, with 15 bases between. The CDR3 is made up of 16 amino acids. CDR3 sequence reads: CATSRYSLGSTDTQYF. Here the CDR3 DNA reads TGTGCCACCAGTAGGTACAGCCTGGGCAGCACAGATACGCAGTATTTT.

In this sample, this clone turned up once. The chain has TRBV4-1 and TRBJ2-2, with 7 bases lining up with TRBD1. The CDR3 has 14 amino acids. Germline V gene lookup returns CDR1 MGHRA and CDR2 YSYEKL. Germline trimming cut 6 bases from V and 4 bases from J; bases unmatched to any gene: 5. The CDR3 loop is CASRLQGSTGELFF. For the CDR3, the DNA is TGCGCCAGCAGACTACAGGGGTCCACCGGGGAGCTGTTTTTT.

V gene TRBV6-6 combines with J gene TRBJ2-7, with 9 bases that match TRBD2. CDR3 length: 14 residues. Per the germline V gene, CDR1 is MNHNY and CDR2 is SVGAGI (reference sequence). Unmatched junction bases numbered 8, after V lost 5 bases and J lost 6 bases. The CDR3 region is CASSRSGGLGEQYF. The CDR3 nucleotides read TGTGCCAGCAGTCGTAGCGGGGGTCTCGGCGAGCAGTACTTC.

The genes are TRBV12-5 and TRBJ2-3; 10 bases line up with TRBD2. V was pared by 4 bases and J by 6 bases, with 13 bases of the junction left unmatched. Germline values: CDR1 LGHNT, CDR2 FRNRAP. The CDR3 sequence is 17 residues long. In DNA, the CDR3 is TGTGCTAGTGGTTACGGTCGGGCTAGCGGGGGATCGGATACGCAGTATTTT. Translated: CASGYGRASGGSDTQYF.

The rearrangement uses TRBV18 and TRBJ1-1; 8 bases line up with TRBD1. V gave up 6 bases and J gave up 8 bases; unmatched junction bases: 11. CDR1 and CDR2 from the germline V gene are KGHSH and LQKENI. The CDR3 contains 14 residues. The CDR3 coding sequence is TGTGCCAGCTCGTGGGGACAGGACGACGTGGAAGCTTTCTTT. Its translation: CASSWGQDDVEAFF.

V usage is TRBV28 and J usage is TRBJ1-6, with unresolved D. CDR1 and CDR2 from the germline V gene are MDHEN and SYDVKM. This CDR3 comprises 12 residues. V gave up 2 bases and J gave up 9 bases, with 5 bases separating them. This CDR3 reads CASSLKSSPLHF. The CDR3 region has the DNA TGTGCCAGCAGTTTAAAGAGTTCACCCCTCCACTTT.

The chain carries TRBV6-2 or TRBV6-3 and TRBJ2-2; weak D call: TRBD2 (5 bases). V was cut by 4 bases and J by 3 bases, with 12 bases left in between. The CDR3 is made up of 15 amino acids. Germline assignment: CDR1 MNHEY and CDR2 SVGEGT. CDR3 residues: CASSLASSDTGELFF. The DNA for the CDR3 is TGTGCCAGCAGTTTAGCTAGCAGCGACACCGGGGAGCTGTTTTTT.

In its sample, this clone was seen once. This rearrangement joins TRBV5-8 to TRBJ1-4, with D tentatively TRBD1 (5 bases). The CDR3 is 15 amino acids. V was shortened by 4 bases and J by 5 bases, with 15 bases between the two germline ends. Germline lookup yields CDR1 SGHTS and CDR2 YDEGEE. The DNA for the CDR3 is TGTGCCAGCAGCCACCGGACCCCAGGGAATGAAAAACTGTTTTTT. It yields the protein CASSHRTPGNEKLFF.

The rearrangement uses TRBV29-1 and TRBJ1-2, with 11 bases aligning to TRBD1. Per the germline V gene, CDR1 is SQVTM and CDR2 is ANQGSEA. The CDR3 consists of 14 residues. Unmatched junction bases numbered 7, after V lost 6 bases and J lost 4 bases. The CDR3 loop reads CSVSRDRGVYGYTF. The CDR3 region has the DNA TGCAGCGTGAGCCGGGACAGGGGGGTCTATGGCTACACCTTC.

The chain carries TRBV9 and TRBJ1-5; no clear D. This CDR3 spans 15 amino acids. CDR1 and CDR2 from the germline V gene are SGDLS and YYNGEE. V was shortened by 4 bases and J by 1 base, with 12 bases between the two germline ends. The DNA for the CDR3 is TGTGCCAGCAGCCCCACCGGGTCGAGCAATCAGCCCCAGCATTTT. Its protein product is CASSPTGSSNQPQHF.

This clone has a handful of counts. The J gene is TRBJ2-3, the V gene TRBV2, with a possible D match to TRBD2 (7 bases). Germline V gene lookup returns CDR1 SNHLY and CDR2 FYNNEI. The CDR3 has 12 amino acids. V dropped 7 bases and J dropped 5 bases, with 10 bases sitting between them. CDR3 nucleotide sequence: TGTGCCAGCACGGGGGGCCTAGATACGCAGTATTTT. Protein product: CASTGGLDTQYF.

The chain recombines TRBV28 with TRBJ1-1; weak D call: TRBD1 (6 bases). V was trimmed by 1 base and J by 9 bases, leaving 9 bases between them. CDR3 length equals 12 residues. CDR1 MDHEN and CDR2 SYDVKM come from the germline V gene. The CDR3 region has the DNA TGTGCCAGCAGTTTATCCGGGACACAAGCTTTCTTT. Its translation: CASSLSGTQAFF. The variable domain in full, completed from reference TRBV28 and TRBJ1-1, reads DVKVTQSSRYLVKRTGEKVFLECVQDMDHENMFWYRQDPGLGLRLIYFSYDVKMKEKGDIPEGYSVSREKKERFSLILESASTNQTSMYLCASSLSGTQAFFGQGTRLTVV.

This chain links TRBV6-5 with TRBJ2-7; 9 bases align to TRBD1. Germline V gene lookup returns CDR1 MNHEY and CDR2 SVGAGI. The CDR3 is 14 residues long. With 5 bases clipped from V and 4 bases from J, the junction kept 6 bases outside the gene matches. The CDR3 region has the DNA TGTGCCAGCAGTACCCGGGACAGGGTTTACGAGCAGTACTTC. The encoded protein is CASSTRDRVYEQYF.

A note on this clone: This CDR3 is also generated by other DNA sequences in the sample. This chain connects TRBV11-3 to TRBJ2-7; 8 bases map to TRBD2. The germline V gene encodes CDR1 SGHNT and CDR2 YENEEA. CDR3 length: 12 residues. Losses at the gene ends were 5 bases for V and 4 bases for J; bases not matched to a gene: 1. CDR3: CASSPGGYEQYF. The CDR3, as DNA: TGTGCCAGCAGCCCGGGGGGGTACGAGCAGTACTTC.

J is TRBJ2-1 and V is TRBV28; D remains ambiguous. Trimming removed 1 base from V and 5 bases from J, with 3 bases in between. The CDR3 runs 12 residues. Germline V lookup: CDR1 MDHEN, CDR2 SYDVKM. In nucleotides, the CDR3 is TGTGCCAGCAGTTTATTAGACAATGAGCAGTTCTTC. It is translated as CASSLLDNEQFF.

The chain couples TRBV4-2 to TRBJ2-2; D possibly corresponds to TRBD1 (6 bases). CDR3 length: 15 amino acids. V lost 3 bases to trimming and J lost 8 bases, with 16 bases between them. Germline assignment: CDR1 LGHNA and CDR2 YNFKEQ. In nucleotides, the CDR3 is TGTGCCAGCAGCCAGGCTGGGGGCTTTAAAGGGGAGCTGTTTTTT. Translating gives CASSQAGGFKGELFF.

The chain recombines TRBV19 with TRBJ2-1; D gene uncertain. The V and J ends lost 2 bases and 5 bases respectively, with 4 bases between them. Looked up from germline, CDR1 is LNHDA and CDR2 is SQIVND (reference sequence). The CDR3 has 12 residues. The chain's CDR3 is CASSIRDNEQFF. For the CDR3, the DNA is TGTGCCAGTAGTATACGCGACAATGAGCAGTTCTTC.

The V and J genes are TRBV19 and TRBJ2-1; 12 nucleotides align to TRBD2. The CDR3 sequence is 15 residues long. With V trimmed by 2 bases and J by 8 bases, 4 bases remained unmatched. Germline CDR1 is LNHDA and CDR2 is SQIVND (reference sequence). The CDR3 spells CASSILAGGPYEQFF. The CDR3 bases are TGTGCCAGTAGTATACTAGCGGGAGGGCCATATGAGCAGTTCTTC.

The chain couples TRBV27 to TRBJ1-1; no reliable D call. The V end lost 2 bases, the J end lost 4 bases, and 11 bases lay between the germline ends. Germline loops: CDR1 MNHEY, CDR2 SMNVEV (reference sequence). CDR3 length equals 14 residues. CDR3 amino acids: CASSLALLSTEAFF. The CDR3 bases are TGTGCCAGCAGTTTAGCCCTGCTGAGCACTGAAGCTTTCTTT.

This rearrangement joins TRBV7-9 to TRBJ2-7; D is unclear. Trimming pared 6 bases from V and 4 bases from J, leaving 13 bases between. This CDR3 is 13 amino acids long. Germline CDR1 is SEHNR and CDR2 is FQNEAQ (reference sequence). CDR3 in amino acids: CASSVTEHYEQYF. The CDR3 DNA reads TGTGCCAGCAGTGTGACTGAGCATTACGAGCAGTACTTC.

Here the CDR3 DNA reads TGCGCCAGCAGCCAGGTTCCTCGGGATGAAGCTTTCTTT. Its protein is CASSQVPRDEAFF. The chain combines TRBV4-1 with TRBJ1-1, with D unresolved. This CDR3 spans 13 amino acids. Germline CDR1 MGHRA, CDR2 YSYEKL. V was trimmed by 3 bases and J by 7 bases, leaving 12 bases between them.

The V and J genes are TRBV9 and TRBJ2-7, with TRBD2 matching over 10 bases. The CDR3 has 16 residues. V lost 0 bases and J lost 2; bases outside the gene matches: 5. Per the germline V gene, CDR1 is SGDLS and CDR2 is YYNGEE. The CDR3 DNA sequence: TGTGCCAGCAGCGTAGGTAGTAGCGGGGGGACCTACGAGCAGTACTTC. It specifies CASSVGSSGGTYEQYF.

This chain uses TRBV7-9 with TRBJ2-7; unclear D gene. Germline-derived CDR1 and CDR2 are SEHNR and FQNEAQ (reference sequence). The CDR3 has 13 residues. Between the trimmed V and J ends, which lost 4 bases and 0 bases, there was a span of 7 bases. In DNA, the CDR3 is TGTGCCAGCAGCTACGACACCTCCTACGAGCAGTACTTC. Amino acids: CASSYDTSYEQYF.

The chain uses TRBV10-1 and TRBJ1-6; D uncertain. Germline assignment: CDR1 WNHNN and CDR2 SYGVQD (reference sequence). This CDR3 region has 14 residues. The V and J ends lost 6 bases and 1 base respectively, with 7 bases between them. The CDR3 region has the DNA TGCGCCAGCAGAATCAGGTCCTATAATTCACCCCTCCACTTT. It yields the protein CASRIRSYNSPLHF.

This clone was counted once. The chain recombines TRBV19 with TRBJ1-2; 7 bases are a match to TRBD1. Germline assignment: CDR1 LNHDA and CDR2 SQIVND (reference sequence). The CDR3 spans 14 residues. The trim removed 3 bases at V and 8 bases at J, leaving 9 bases unmatched. DNA for the CDR3: TGTGCCAGTAGTATTCGTCAGGGGGTTAACGGCTACACCTTC. It is translated as CASSIRQGVNGYTF. The full variable domain, in which reference TRBV19 and TRBJ1-2 provide the parts outside the CDR3, is DGGITQSPKYLFRKEGQNVTLSCEQNLNHDAMYWYRQDPGQGLRLIYYSQIVNDFQKGDIAEGYSVSREKKESFPLTVTSAQKNPTAFYLCASSIRQGVNGYTFGSGTRLTVV.

The rearrangement joins TRBV2 to TRBJ2-1, with D possibly being TRBD2 (5 bases). The CDR3 has 14 residues. The V end was cut by 5 bases, the J end by 9 bases, with 17 bases between. Germline values: CDR1 SNHLY, CDR2 FYNNEI. In DNA form, the CDR3 reads TGTGCCAGCAGTAGCTTTCCGGGGTCCGGTGAGCAGTTCTTC. It yields the protein CASSSFPGSGEQFF.